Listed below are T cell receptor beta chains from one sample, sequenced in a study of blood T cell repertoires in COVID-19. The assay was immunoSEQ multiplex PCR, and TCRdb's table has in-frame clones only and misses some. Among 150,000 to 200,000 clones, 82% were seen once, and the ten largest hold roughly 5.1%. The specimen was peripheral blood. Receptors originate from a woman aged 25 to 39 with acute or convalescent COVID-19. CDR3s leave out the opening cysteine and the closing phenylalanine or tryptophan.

CDR3aa: ASSSPVAGVAYEQY
j_gene: TRBJ2-7
v_gene: TRBV6-6

CDR3aa: ASSEMGTEGSNGYT
j_gene: TRBJ1-2
v_gene: TRBV25-1

CDR3aa: ASSPGQGRYGYT
j_gene: TRBJ1-2
v_gene: TRBV3-1/TRBV3-2

CDR3aa: ASSSGGSNEKLF
j_gene: TRBJ1-4
v_gene: TRBV28

CDR3aa: ASSPQGPSYNSPLH
j_gene: TRBJ1-6
v_gene: TRBV18

CDR3aa: ASRQTEAGELF
j_gene: TRBJ2-2
v_gene: TRBV2

CDR3aa: ASSQDQRGNEQY
j_gene: TRBJ2-7
v_gene: TRBV4-1

CDR3aa: ASSYNPGTEAF
j_gene: TRBJ1-1
v_gene: TRBV11-3

CDR3aa: ASSRTSASYEQY
j_gene: TRBJ2-7
v_gene: TRBV5-4

CDR3aa: ASSFSDRGQDT
j_gene: TRBJ1-2
v_gene: TRBV12-3/TRBV12-4